This entry lists 16 T cell receptor beta chains sequenced from one sample in a study of T cells after yellow fever vaccination. TCRdb called the 5' RACE reads again in MiXCR, with one record for every CDR3 protein. This table holds 150,000 to 200,000 distinct CDR3 sequences, 6.2% found once. The sample here was CD4+ T cells sorted from PBMCs, taken on the day of the first yellow fever vaccination. The receptors stem from a man aged 18 to 30 who received the YFV17D yellow fever vaccine.

There are a few counts of this clonotype. V and J are TRBV18 and TRBJ2-5, with 8 bases lining up with TRBD2. The CDR3 has 15 residues. V was pared by 6 bases and J by 4 bases, with 10 bases of the junction left unmatched. Germline CDR1 is KGHSH and CDR2 is LQKENI. The CDR3 here is CASSPVAGNGETQYF. In nucleotides, the CDR3 is TGTGCCAGCTCTCCGGTAGCGGGGAACGGAGAGACCCAGTACTTC.

V gene TRBV9 combines with J gene TRBJ2-2; weak D call: TRBD1 (5 bases). Germline V gene lookup returns CDR1 SGDLS and CDR2 YYNGEE. V was cut by 3 bases and J by 6 bases, with 15 bases left in between. The CDR3 loop spans 15 amino acids. The CDR3 nucleotides are TGTGCCAGCAGCGGACTGCAGGGTGCAGCCGGGGAGCTGTTTTTT. It specifies CASSGLQGAAGELFF.

This clonotype was observed at least ten times. The CDR3 nucleotides are TGTGCCAGCGTAACCCGTCCGAATTCACCCCTCCACTTT. It codes for CASVTRPNSPLHF. This chain connects TRBV2 to TRBJ1-6; D not resolved. This CDR3 spans 13 amino acids. Germline V gene data show CDR1 as SNHLY and CDR2 as FYNNEI. Deletions cut 8 bases from V and 7 bases from J, with 12 bases between.

There are a few counts of this clonotype. J is TRBJ2-1 and V is TRBV2, with D uncertain. This CDR3 contains 14 residues. CDR1 and CDR2 from the germline V gene are SNHLY and FYNNEI. Trimming shortened V by 6 bases and J by 0 bases, and 9 bases separated the two germline ends. The CDR3 DNA follows: TGTGCCAGCAGCCGGACGGACTCCTACAATGAGCAGTTCTTC. Protein product: CASSRTDSYNEQFF.

At least ten counts were recorded for this clonotype. This rearrangement joins TRBV5-1 to TRBJ2-3; 14 bases agree with TRBD2. Germline trimming cut 3 bases from V and 6 bases from J; bases unmatched to any gene: 6. CDR3 size: 16 residues. CDR1 SGHRS and CDR2 YFSETQ come from the germline V gene. The CDR3 DNA is TGCGCCAGCAGCTCCGAGACTAGCGGGGGGGCTGATACGCAGTATTTT. It is translated as CASSSETSGGADTQYF.

The chain couples TRBV12-3 or TRBV12-4 to TRBJ2-7; no clear D. The CDR3 spans 11 residues. Trimming removed 5 bases at V and 0 bases at J, with 2 bases between. CDR3 amino acids: CASSISYEQYF. The CDR3 coding sequence is TGTGCCAGCAGTATCTCCTACGAGCAGTACTTC.

In DNA form, the CDR3 reads TGCGCCAGCAGCTTGTATGGCAGCTCCTATAATTCACCCCTCCACTTT. The encoded protein is CASSLYGSSYNSPLHF. The J gene is TRBJ1-6, the V gene TRBV5-1; D is ambiguous. There are 16 residues in the CDR3. Trimming took off 1 base at V and 0 bases at J, with 8 bases between the two ends. Germline V gene sequence: CDR1 SGHRS, CDR2 YFSETQ.

In this sample, this clonotype turned up a few times. CDR3 region: CASSQMTGDPYNEQFF. CDR3 bases: TGCGCCAGCAGCCAAATGACAGGGGACCCCTACAATGAGCAGTTCTTC. The V gene is TRBV4-1, the J gene TRBJ2-1; 8 nucleotides align to TRBD1. The CDR3 runs 16 residues. The trim removed 2 bases at V and 2 bases at J, leaving 5 bases unmatched. Germline CDR1 is MGHRA and CDR2 is YSYEKL.

In this sample, this clonotype turned up many times. The V call is TRBV20-1, the J call TRBJ1-5, with D unresolved. This CDR3 has 14 residues. CDR1 is DFQATT, CDR2 SNEGSKA, per germline (reference sequence). V dropped 0 bases and J dropped 7 bases, with 13 bases sitting between them. The CDR3 loop reads CSAREDNRGQPQHF. CDR3 sequence (DNA): TGCAGTGCTAGAGAAGACAACCGCGGGCAGCCCCAGCATTTT.

This clonotype was picked up many times. CDR3 coding DNA: TGCGCCAGCGGACGACAGCCCCGAGGGGAGACCCAGTACTTC. Amino acids: CASGRQPRGETQYF. This rearrangement joins TRBV5-1 to TRBJ2-5; D assignment may be TRBD1 or TRBD2 (5 bases each). The CDR3 length is 14 residues. Trimming took off 7 bases at V and 5 bases at J, with 18 bases between the two ends. Germline V CDR1 and CDR2: SGHRS, YFSETQ.

J is TRBJ2-1 and V is TRBV20-1; TRBD1 or TRBD2 may be the D gene (6 bases each). Germline V lookup: CDR1 DFQATT, CDR2 SNEGSKA (reference sequence). The CDR3 length is 14 residues. Trimming shortened V by 7 bases and J by 0 bases, and 13 bases separated the two germline ends. CDR3 region: CSGGARISYNEQFF. CDR3 in DNA: TGCAGTGGGGGGGCTAGAATCTCCTACAATGAGCAGTTCTTC.

This clonotype was observed many times. The chain employs TRBV20-1 and TRBJ1-5; D remains ambiguous. This CDR3 is built from 13 residues. Per the germline V gene, CDR1 is DFQATT and CDR2 is SNEGSKA (reference sequence). Trimming removed 6 bases at V and 5 bases at J, with 14 bases between. DNA of the CDR3: TGCAGTGCCGGCCGAGATTTAGATCAGCCCCAGCATTTT. This gives the protein CSAGRDLDQPQHF.

This clonotype was seen at least ten times. This chain connects TRBV28 to TRBJ2-7, with 8 bases fitting TRBD1. The CDR3 covers 15 residues. The J segment lost 5 bases and the V segment lost 4 bases, leaving 10 bases of the junction unmatched. Germline-derived CDR1 and CDR2 are MDHEN and SYDVKM. The DNA of the CDR3 is TGTGCCAGCAGTTACCATGGGACAGGCGCCAACGAGCAGTACGTC. It yields the protein CASSYHGTGANEQYV.

The sample holds a few counts of this clonotype. This chain links TRBV7-3 with TRBJ2-1; 7 bases fit TRBD2. Trimming at V came to 5 bases and at J to 5 bases, leaving 3 bases not matched to a gene. The CDR3 totals 13 residues. CDR1 is SGHTA, CDR2 FQGTGA, per germline. The CDR3 bases are TGTGCCAGCAGCCCCGGGACTAACAATGAGCAGTTCTTC. This codes for CASSPGTNNEQFF.

The chain combines TRBV5-1 with TRBJ1-1; D may be TRBD1 (6 bases). Trimming removed 3 bases from V and 0 bases from J, with 12 bases in between. CDR3 size: 15 residues. Per the germline V gene, CDR1 is SGHRS and CDR2 is YFSETQ. The chain's CDR3 is CASSSPGHLNTEAFF. The CDR3, as DNA: TGCGCCAGCAGCTCCCCGGGACATCTGAACACTGAAGCTTTCTTT. The complete variable domain, with remaining parts taken from reference TRBV5-1 and TRBJ1-1, reads KAGVTQTPRYLIKTRGQQVTLSCSPISGHRSVSWYQQTPGQGLQFLFEYFSETQRNKGNFPGRFSGRQFSNSRSEMNVSTLELGDSALYLCASSSPGHLNTEAFFGQGTRLTVV.

Ten or more counts support this clonotype. This chain connects TRBV3-1 to TRBJ1-6; no reliable D call. The ends were cut back, 0 bases at V and 14 bases at J, with 11 bases in the middle. Germline values: CDR1 LGHDT, CDR2 YNNKEL (reference sequence). The CDR3 contains 13 residues. The CDR3 here is CASSQETRSTLHF. CDR3 nucleotides: TGTGCCAGCAGCCAAGAGACGCGCTCGACCCTCCACTTT.